The 19 T cell receptor beta chains reported below all come from one sample, sequenced in a study of blood T cell repertoires in COVID-19. Assay: immunoSEQ multiplex PCR; the TCRdb copy retains only in-frame clones and omits some. The repertoire holds about 320,000 clones, with around nine tenths as singletons. Sample: PBMCs or T cells enriched from blood (not recorded which). These receptors originate from a man aged 60-69 years who had recovered from COVID-19.

The V gene is TRBV28, the J gene TRBJ2-7; possibly TRBD1 for D (5 bases). V gave up 3 bases and J gave up 1 base, with 10 bases separating them. Germline values: CDR1 MDHEN, CDR2 SYDVKM. CDR3 size: 14 residues. CDR3 protein: CASSLFQGSYEQYF. DNA for the CDR3: TGTGCCAGCAGTTTGTTCCAGGGTTCCTACGAGCAGTACTTC. Using reference TRBV28 and TRBJ2-7 for the parts outside the CDR3, the full variable domain is DVKVTQSSRYLVKRTGEKVFLECVQDMDHENMFWYRQDPGLGLRLIYFSYDVKMKEKGDIPEGYSVSREKKERFSLILESASTNQTSMYLCASSLFQGSYEQYFGPGTRLTVT.

V and J are TRBV24-1 and TRBJ2-5, with D maybe TRBD2 (6 bases). CDR1 is KGHDR, CDR2 SFDVKD, per germline. The ends were cut back, 1 base at V and 5 bases at J, with 10 bases in the middle. The CDR3 covers 14 residues. In DNA, the CDR3 is TGTGCCACCAGTGATTTCTCCGGGAGTGAGACCCAGTACTTC. Protein: CATSDFSGSETQYF.

The chain joins TRBV29-1 to TRBJ2-1; 8 positions match TRBD1. Germline lookup yields CDR1 SQVTM and CDR2 ANQGSEA. CDR3 length equals 14 residues. The ends lost 4 bases at V and 7 bases at J; junction bases unmatched: 9. The CDR3 here is CSVGDRGYWNEQFF. The CDR3 region has the DNA TGCAGCGTTGGAGACAGGGGTTATTGGAATGAGCAGTTCTTC.

In its sample, this clone was seen once. The chain recombines TRBV27 with TRBJ2-2, with TRBD2 matching 11 bases. This CDR3 spans 15 amino acids. V shed 5 bases, J shed 3 bases, and the junction held 2 bases outside the gene matches. Germline assignment: CDR1 MNHEY and CDR2 SMNVEV (reference sequence). CDR3 amino acids: CASSPSGRYTGELFF. DNA of the CDR3: TGTGCCAGCAGTCCTAGCGGGAGGTACACCGGGGAGCTGTTTTTT.

This chain joins TRBV20-1 and TRBJ1-1; 8 bases agree with TRBD1. CDR3 length: 10 amino acids. Germline V gene sequence: CDR1 DFQATT, CDR2 SNEGSKA (reference sequence). V shed 5 bases and J 8 bases; nucleotides not matched to a gene: 1. The CDR3 coding sequence is TGCAGTGCTGCAGGGGGCGAAGCTTTCTTT. Translated: CSAAGGEAFF.

CDR3 in amino acids: CASSLASSGHSTDTQYF. The CDR3 coding sequence is TGCGCCAGCAGCTTGGCCTCTAGCGGCCATAGCACAGATACGCAGTATTTT. The chain combines TRBV5-1 with TRBJ2-3; 7 bases fit TRBD2. Germline CDR1 SGHRS, CDR2 YFSETQ. The V and J ends lost 0 bases and 0 bases, in that order; junction bases with no gene match: 7. This CDR3 contains 17 residues.

The chain joins TRBV11-1 to TRBJ2-2, with TRBD1 identical over 9 bases. Losses at the gene ends were 5 bases for V and 6 bases for J; bases not matched to a gene: 7. This CDR3 has 15 residues. The germline V gene has CDR1 SGHAT and CDR2 FQDESV (reference sequence). The CDR3 is CASSGGQGISGELFF. The CDR3 nucleotides are TGTGCCAGCAGCGGGGGACAGGGTATCTCCGGGGAGCTGTTTTTT.

The CDR3 nucleotides read TGTGCCAGCAGCCAGACTAGTCCGGAGACCCAGTACTTC. Translation: CASSQTSPETQYF. V is TRBV28 and J is TRBJ2-5; D is perhaps TRBD2 (6 bases). Trimming cost V 6 bases and J 5 bases, with 13 bases left between them. Germline V lookup: CDR1 MDHEN, CDR2 SYDVKM. This CDR3 contains 13 residues.

This chain connects TRBV2 to TRBJ2-7, with 8 positions matching TRBD1. After removal of 10 bases from V and 6 bases from J, the junction contained 14 bases not matched to a gene. The CDR3 is 14 amino acids. Germline loops: CDR1 SNHLY, CDR2 FYNNEI. The CDR3 bases are TGTGCCACCGAAAGGACAGGGCCAGGGATCGAGCAGTACTTC. It translates to CATERTGPGIEQYF.

V is TRBV27 and J is TRBJ2-5; TRBD1 aligns across 9 bases. V lost 5 bases and J lost 5; bases outside the gene matches: 12. Germline CDR1 and CDR2: MNHEY and SMNVEV (reference sequence). The CDR3 extends over 16 amino acids. The CDR3 sequence is CASSPGQGPRRETQYF. The CDR3 DNA sequence: TGTGCCAGCAGTCCTGGACAGGGGCCTCGGAGGGAGACCCAGTACTTC.

The gene calls are TRBV7-3 and TRBJ2-1; TRBD1 is a possible D gene (5 bases). V lost 3 bases to trimming and J lost 2 bases, with 8 bases between them. The CDR3 spans 14 residues. In germline, CDR1 is SGHTA, CDR2 FQGTGA. The CDR3 bases are TGTGCCAGCAGCTTGCAGGGTGCCTACAATGAGCAGTTCTTC. Encoded protein: CASSLQGAYNEQFF.

This clone was observed a handful of times. The rearrangement uses TRBV9 and TRBJ1-4; TRBD1 is a possible D gene (5 bases). CDR1 is SGDLS and CDR2 is YYNGEE in the germline V gene. Trimming took off 4 bases at V and 0 bases at J, with 13 bases between the two ends. The CDR3 sequence is 16 residues long. The CDR3 reads CASSPQGLATNEKLFF. CDR3 DNA: TGTGCCAGCAGCCCCCAGGGACTTGCAACTAATGAAAAACTGTTTTTT.

The V gene is TRBV10-1, the J gene TRBJ1-5; no definite D call. Germline-derived CDR1 and CDR2 are WNHNN and SYGVQD (reference sequence). The V and J ends lost 4 bases and 5 bases respectively, with 6 bases between them. This CDR3 has 12 amino acids. This CDR3 reads CASSVSDQPQHF. The CDR3 region has the DNA TGCGCCAGCAGTGTCTCTGATCAGCCCCAGCATTTT.

This rearrangement joins TRBV11-2 to TRBJ2-1; TRBD1 might be the D (6 bases). Per germline, CDR1 SGHAT and CDR2 FQNNGV. This CDR3 contains 15 residues. V lost 5 bases to trimming and J lost 8 bases, with 19 bases between them. CDR3 coding DNA: TGTGCCAGCAGCGCAAGGACAGTTCCCCGCGATGAGCAGTTCTTC. Protein sequence: CASSARTVPRDEQFF.

The J gene is TRBJ2-1, the V gene TRBV11-3; possibly TRBD2 for D (5 bases). Deletions cut 5 bases from V and 7 bases from J, with 12 bases between. CDR1 is SGHNT, CDR2 YENEEA, per germline. This CDR3 contains 13 residues. For the CDR3, the DNA is TGTGCCAGCAGCCCCACGACTAAGAATGAGCAGTTCTTC. Its translation: CASSPTTKNEQFF.

CDR3 nucleotides: TGTGCCAGCAGAACGACTAGCGGGATAGGGACGCAGTATTTT. This gives the protein CASRTTSGIGTQYF. This chain uses TRBV2 with TRBJ2-3; TRBD2 matches 11 bases. In germline, CDR1 is SNHLY, CDR2 FYNNEI. Trimming removed 6 bases from V and 9 bases from J; junction bases left unmatched: 8. The CDR3 is made up of 14 amino acids.

A single count supports this clone. The chain combines TRBV28 with TRBJ2-7; TRBD1 agrees at 9 bases. The V and J ends lost 6 bases and 5 bases, in that order; junction bases with no gene match: 8. CDR1 is MDHEN and CDR2 is SYDVKM in the germline V gene. The CDR3 extends over 14 amino acids. The CDR3 nucleotides are TGTGCCAGCAGGGATTGGGACAGGGTCCACGAGCAGTACTTC. Translated, it gives CASRDWDRVHEQYF.

The V and J genes are TRBV28 and TRBJ1-1; D is unclear. In germline, CDR1 is MDHEN, CDR2 SYDVKM. V dropped 5 bases and J dropped 11 bases, with 15 bases sitting between them. CDR3 length: 12 residues. CDR3 DNA: TGTGCCAGCAGTACGCAGACTGGAGGGGCTTTCTTT. It encodes CASSTQTGGAFF. The entire variable domain, with the rest obtained from reference TRBV28 and TRBJ1-1, is as follows: DVKVTQSSRYLVKRTGEKVFLECVQDMDHENMFWYRQDPGLGLRLIYFSYDVKMKEKGDIPEGYSVSREKKERFSLILESASTNQTSMYLCASSTQTGGAFFGQGTRLTVV.

This chain uses TRBV9 with TRBJ2-1, with D maybe TRBD2 (5 bases). CDR3 length: 14 amino acids. V shed 4 bases and J shed 0 bases, with 8 bases lying between them. Germline CDR1 and CDR2: SGDLS and YYNGEE. The CDR3 DNA reads as TGTGCCAGCAGCCTAGCTTCCTCCTACAATGAGCAGTTCTTC. It translates to CASSLASSYNEQFF. The full variable domain, with the rest looked up from reference TRBV9 and TRBJ2-1, is DSGVTQTPKHLITATGQRVTLRCSPRSGDLSVYWYQQSLDQGLQFLIQYYNGEERAKGNILERFSAQQFPDLHSELNLSSLELGDSALYFCASSLASSYNEQFFGPGTRLTVL.